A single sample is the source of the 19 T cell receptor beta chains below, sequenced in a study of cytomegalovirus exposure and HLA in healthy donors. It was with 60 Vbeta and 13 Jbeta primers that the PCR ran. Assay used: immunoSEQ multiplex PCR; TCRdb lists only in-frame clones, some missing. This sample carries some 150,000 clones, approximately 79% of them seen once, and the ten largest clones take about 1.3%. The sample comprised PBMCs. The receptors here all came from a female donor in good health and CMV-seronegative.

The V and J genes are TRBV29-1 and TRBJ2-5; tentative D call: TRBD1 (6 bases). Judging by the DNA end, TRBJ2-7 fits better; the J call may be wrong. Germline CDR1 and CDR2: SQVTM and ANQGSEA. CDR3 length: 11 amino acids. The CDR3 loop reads CSPIRDNEQYF. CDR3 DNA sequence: TGCAGCCCCATCCGGGACAACGAGCAGTACTTC.

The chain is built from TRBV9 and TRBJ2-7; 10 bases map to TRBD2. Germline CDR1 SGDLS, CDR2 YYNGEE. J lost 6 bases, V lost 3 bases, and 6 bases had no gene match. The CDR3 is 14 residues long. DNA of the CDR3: TGTGCCAGCAGCGGTAGCGGGAGGCCCGGCGAGCAGTACTTC. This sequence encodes CASSGSGRPGEQYF.

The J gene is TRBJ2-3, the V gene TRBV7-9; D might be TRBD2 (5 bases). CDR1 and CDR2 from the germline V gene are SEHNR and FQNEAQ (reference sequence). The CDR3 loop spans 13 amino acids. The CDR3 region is CAPGEPSTDTQYF. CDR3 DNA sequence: TGTGCTCCCGGGGAGCCTAGCACAGATACGCAGTATTTT. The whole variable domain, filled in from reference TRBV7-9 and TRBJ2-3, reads DTGVSQNPRHKITKRGQNVTFRCDPISEHNRLYWYRQTLGQGPEFLTYFQNEAQLEKSRLLSDRFSAERPKGSFSTLEIQRTEQGDSAMYLCAPGEPSTDTQYFGPGTRLTVL.

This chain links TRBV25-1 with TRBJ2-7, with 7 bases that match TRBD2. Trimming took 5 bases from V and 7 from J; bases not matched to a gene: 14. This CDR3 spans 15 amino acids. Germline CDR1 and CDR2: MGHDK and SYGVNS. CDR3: CASSWVRGGSLEQYF. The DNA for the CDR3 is TGTGCCAGCAGTTGGGTGCGCGGCGGGAGTTTGGAGCAGTACTTC.

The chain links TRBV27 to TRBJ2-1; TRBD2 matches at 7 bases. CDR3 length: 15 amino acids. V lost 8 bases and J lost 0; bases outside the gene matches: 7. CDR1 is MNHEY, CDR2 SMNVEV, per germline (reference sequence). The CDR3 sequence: CASGKAGSSYNEQFF. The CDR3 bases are TGTGCCAGCGGTAAAGCGGGGAGCTCCTACAATGAGCAGTTCTTC.

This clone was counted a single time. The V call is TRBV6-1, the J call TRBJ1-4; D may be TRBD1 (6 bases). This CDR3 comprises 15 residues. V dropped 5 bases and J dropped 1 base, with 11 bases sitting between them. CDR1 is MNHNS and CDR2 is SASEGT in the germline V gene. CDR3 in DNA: TGTGCCAGCAGTATTTTACAGGGAACTAATGAAAAACTGTTTTTT. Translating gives CASSILQGTNEKLFF.

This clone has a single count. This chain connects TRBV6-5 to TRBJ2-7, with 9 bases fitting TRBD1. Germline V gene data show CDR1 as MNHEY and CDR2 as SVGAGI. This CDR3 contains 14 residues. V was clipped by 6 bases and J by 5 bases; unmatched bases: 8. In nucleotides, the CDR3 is TGTGCCAGCAGCTCAACCGGGACAGGGAACGAGCAGTACTTC. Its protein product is CASSSTGTGNEQYF.

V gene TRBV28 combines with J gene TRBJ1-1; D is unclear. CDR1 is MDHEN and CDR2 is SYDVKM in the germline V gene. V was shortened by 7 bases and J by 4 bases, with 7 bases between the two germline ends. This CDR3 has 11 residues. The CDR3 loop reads CASTLSTEAFF. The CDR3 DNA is TGTGCCAGCACCCTCTCCACTGAAGCTTTCTTT.

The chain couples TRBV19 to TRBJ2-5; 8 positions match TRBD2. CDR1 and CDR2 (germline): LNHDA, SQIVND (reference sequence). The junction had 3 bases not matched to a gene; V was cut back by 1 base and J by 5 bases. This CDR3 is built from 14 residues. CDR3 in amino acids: CASSIAGGDETQYF. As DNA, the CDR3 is TGTGCCAGTAGTATAGCCGGGGGGGATGAGACCCAGTACTTC. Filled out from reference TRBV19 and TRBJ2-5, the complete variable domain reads DGGITQSPKYLFRKEGQNVTLSCEQNLNHDAMYWYRQDPGQGLRLIYYSQIVNDFQKGDIAEGYSVSREKKESFPLTVTSAQKNPTAFYLCASSIAGGDETQYFGPGTRLLVL.

For the CDR3, the DNA is TGTGCCAGTAAGATGGGAGGGAACACTGAAGCTTTCTTT. Translated: CASKMGGNTEAFF. The rearrangement links TRBV19 to TRBJ1-1; D is undetermined. Germline V gene lookup returns CDR1 LNHDA and CDR2 SQIVND (reference sequence). With 7 bases removed from V and 1 base from J, the gap between germline ends came to 10 bases. The CDR3 has 13 amino acids.

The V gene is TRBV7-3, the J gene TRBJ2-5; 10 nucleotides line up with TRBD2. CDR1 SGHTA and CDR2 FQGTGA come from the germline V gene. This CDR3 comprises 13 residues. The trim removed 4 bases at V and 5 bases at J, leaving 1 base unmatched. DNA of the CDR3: TGTGCCAGCAGCTCAGCGGGAGGGGAGACCCAGTACTTC. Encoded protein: CASSSAGGETQYF. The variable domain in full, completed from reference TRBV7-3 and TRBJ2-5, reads GAGVSQTPSNKVTEKGKYVELRCDPISGHTALYWYRQSLGQGPEFLIYFQGTGAADDSGLPNDRFFAVRPEGSVSTLKIQRTERGDSAVYLCASSSAGGETQYFGPGTRLLVL.

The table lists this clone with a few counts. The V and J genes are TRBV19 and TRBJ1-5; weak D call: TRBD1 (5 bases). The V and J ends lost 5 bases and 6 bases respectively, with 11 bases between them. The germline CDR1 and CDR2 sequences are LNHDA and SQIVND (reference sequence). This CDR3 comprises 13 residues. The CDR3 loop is CASSDQGVQPQHF. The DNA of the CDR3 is TGTGCCAGTAGTGATCAAGGGGTTCAGCCCCAGCATTTT.

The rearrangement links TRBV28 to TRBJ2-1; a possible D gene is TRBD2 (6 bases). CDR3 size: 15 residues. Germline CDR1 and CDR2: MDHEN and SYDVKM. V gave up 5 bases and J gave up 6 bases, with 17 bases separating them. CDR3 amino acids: CASSQIGTRGNEQFF. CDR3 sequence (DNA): TGTGCCAGCAGTCAGATTGGGACTCGTGGCAATGAGCAGTTCTTC.

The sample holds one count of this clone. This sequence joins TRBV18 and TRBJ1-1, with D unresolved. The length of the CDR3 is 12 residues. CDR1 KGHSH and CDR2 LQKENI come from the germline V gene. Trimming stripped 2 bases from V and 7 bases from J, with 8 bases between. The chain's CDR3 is CASSPIGLEAFF. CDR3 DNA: TGTGCCAGCTCACCAATTGGGCTTGAAGCTTTCTTT.

The CDR3 DNA is TGCGCCAGCAGTGTTGCAGGGGATCGAGAGACCCAGTACTTC. Translated: CASSVAGDRETQYF. The chain links TRBV10-1 to TRBJ2-5, with a possible D match to TRBD1 (6 bases). CDR3 size: 14 residues. Germline CDR1 WNHNN, CDR2 SYGVQD (reference sequence). With 4 bases removed from V and 4 bases from J, the gap between germline ends came to 13 bases.

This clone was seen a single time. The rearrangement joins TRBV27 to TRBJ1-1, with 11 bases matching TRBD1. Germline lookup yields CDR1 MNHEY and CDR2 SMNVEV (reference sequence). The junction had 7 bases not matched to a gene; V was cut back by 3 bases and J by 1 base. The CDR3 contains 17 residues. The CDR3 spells CASSLGQGVVRNTEAFF. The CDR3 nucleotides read TGTGCCAGCAGTTTGGGACAGGGGGTAGTAAGGAACACTGAAGCTTTCTTT.

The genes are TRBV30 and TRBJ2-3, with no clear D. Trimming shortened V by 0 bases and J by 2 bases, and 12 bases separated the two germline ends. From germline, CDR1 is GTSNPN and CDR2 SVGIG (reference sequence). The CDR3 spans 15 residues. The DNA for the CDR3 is TGTGCCTGGAGTGTACGACATGCACCCACAGATACGCAGTATTTT. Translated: CAWSVRHAPTDTQYF.

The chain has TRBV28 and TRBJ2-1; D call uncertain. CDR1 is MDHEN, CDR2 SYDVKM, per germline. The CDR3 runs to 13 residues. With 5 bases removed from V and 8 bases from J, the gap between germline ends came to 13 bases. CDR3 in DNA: TGTGCCAGCAGTGCGGCGCAAATAGATGAGCAGTTCTTC. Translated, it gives CASSAAQIDEQFF.

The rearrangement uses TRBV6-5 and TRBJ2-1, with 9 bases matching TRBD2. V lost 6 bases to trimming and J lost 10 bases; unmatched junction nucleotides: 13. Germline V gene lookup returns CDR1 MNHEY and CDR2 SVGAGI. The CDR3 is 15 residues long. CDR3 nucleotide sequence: TGTGCCAGCAGCATTAGCGGGGGATATTTCGGCGAGCAGTTCTTC. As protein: CASSISGGYFGEQFF.